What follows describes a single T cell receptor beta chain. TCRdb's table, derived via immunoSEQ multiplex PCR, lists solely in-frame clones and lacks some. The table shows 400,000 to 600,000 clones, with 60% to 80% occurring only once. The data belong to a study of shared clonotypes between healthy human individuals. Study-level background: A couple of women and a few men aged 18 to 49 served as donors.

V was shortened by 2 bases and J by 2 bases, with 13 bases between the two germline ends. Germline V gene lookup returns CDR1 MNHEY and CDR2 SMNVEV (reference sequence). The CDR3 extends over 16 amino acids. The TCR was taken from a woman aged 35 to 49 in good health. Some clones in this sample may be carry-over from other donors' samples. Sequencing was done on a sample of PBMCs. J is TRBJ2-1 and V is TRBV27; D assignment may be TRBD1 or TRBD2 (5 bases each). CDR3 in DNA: TGTGCCAGCAGTTTAGGACTCAGAGGGGCCTACAATGAGCAGTTCTTC. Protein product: CASSLGLRGAYNEQFF.